This passage covers 32 T cell receptor beta chains from one sample sequenced in a study of blood T cells in healthy people across ages. Primers used in a second PCR of about 6 to 11 cycles were a sample-barcoded 5' primer and a J-beta primer mix. TCRdb fed the 5' RACE reads into MiXCR, producing one record per CDR3 protein. Here the sample spans 1.5 million to 2 million distinct CDR3 sequences, about two fifths being singletons. Material: blood. The receptors come from a human donor in good health.

There are many counts of this clonotype. The chain carries TRBV7-6 and TRBJ2-7; D ambiguous. V was cut by 5 bases and J by 4 bases, with 15 bases left in between. The length of the CDR3 is 14 residues. Germline assignment: CDR1 SGHVS and CDR2 FNYEAQ. CDR3 sequence reads: CASSPASPPYEQYF. The CDR3 region has the DNA TGTGCCAGCAGCCCCGCCTCACCCCCTTACGAGCAGTACTTC. The entire variable domain, with the rest obtained from reference TRBV7-6 and TRBJ2-7, is as follows: GAGVSQSPRYKVTKRGQDVALRCDPISGHVSLYWYRQALGQGPEFLTYFNYEAQQDKSGLPNDRFSAERPEGSISTLTIQRTEQRDSAMYRCASSPASPPYEQYFGPGTRLTVT.

The V and J genes are TRBV20-1 and TRBJ2-1, with 12 bases lining up with TRBD2. J was trimmed by 0 bases and V by 5 bases; bases with no gene match: 8. This CDR3 is built from 17 residues. Germline CDR1 reads DFQATT; CDR2 reads SNEGSKA (reference sequence). This chain's CDR3 is CSASGTSGRSSYNEQFF. In DNA, the CDR3 is TGCAGTGCTTCCGGGACTAGCGGGCGAAGCTCCTACAATGAGCAGTTCTTC.

The CDR3 DNA sequence: TGCGCCAGCAGCTCATGGGGACAGCAAGAGACCCAGTACTTC. Translated, it gives CASSSWGQQETQYF. This chain uses TRBV4-1 with TRBJ2-5; TRBD1 matches at 7 bases. V was pared by 5 bases and J by 2 bases, with 5 bases of the junction left unmatched. There are 14 residues in the CDR3. Germline lookup yields CDR1 MGHRA and CDR2 YSYEKL.

This chain connects TRBV20-1 to TRBJ1-6; D may be TRBD1 (5 bases). The germline V gene has CDR1 DFQATT and CDR2 SNEGSKA (reference sequence). This CDR3 has 14 residues. V was pared by 2 bases and J by 7 bases, with 12 bases between. The CDR3, as DNA: TGCAGTGCTAGAAACCGGGACGGGAATTCACCCCTCCACTTT. This encodes CSARNRDGNSPLHF.

V usage is TRBV29-1 and J usage is TRBJ2-3; no definite D call. Between the trimmed V and J ends, which lost 5 bases and 1 base, there was a span of 10 bases. The CDR3 has 13 amino acids. Germline CDR1 reads SQVTM; CDR2 reads ANQGSEA. The CDR3 protein is CSVQDGGTDTQYF. CDR3 DNA: TGCAGCGTTCAGGACGGAGGCACAGATACGCAGTATTTT.

The chain joins TRBV6-1 to TRBJ1-5, with D uncertain. This CDR3 is built from 14 residues. Per germline, CDR1 MNHNS and CDR2 SASEGT. V dropped 2 bases and J dropped 5 bases, with 10 bases sitting between them. DNA for the CDR3: TGTGCCAGCAGTGAATTGGGCAGCTATCAGCCCCAGCATTTT. It specifies CASSELGSYQPQHF.

The genes are TRBV20-1 and TRBJ1-2; D not certain. The CDR3 loop spans 14 amino acids. Germline CDR1 DFQATT, CDR2 SNEGSKA (reference sequence). Trimming took 4 bases from V and 0 from J, leaving 12 bases between them. The CDR3 bases are TGCAGTGCTATCCGTCCCCCCGCTAACTATGGCTACACCTTC. This codes for CSAIRPPANYGYTF.

This sequence joins TRBV30 and TRBJ2-6; D gene ambiguous. The ends were cut back, 0 bases at V and 3 bases at J, with 6 bases in the middle. The CDR3 runs 14 residues. CDR1 and CDR2 (germline): GTSNPN, SVGIG (reference sequence). CDR3 DNA: TGTGCCTGGAGTGTACAGTTTGGGGCCAACGTCCTGACTTTC. This encodes CAWSVQFGANVLTF.

V and J are TRBV4-3 and TRBJ2-3; D might be TRBD2 (6 bases). Looked up from germline, CDR1 is LGHNA and CDR2 is YSLEER. V shed 1 base and J shed 6 bases, with 20 bases lying between them. The CDR3 has 17 residues. CDR3 coding DNA: TGCGCCAGCAGCCAAGCCCTCCCGGAGGGGCGCGCGGATACGCAGTATTTT. Encoded protein: CASSQALPEGRADTQYF.

The chain employs TRBV10-3 and TRBJ2-1, with TRBD1 matching 7 bases. Germline V gives CDR1 ENHRY, CDR2 SYGVKD. CDR3 length equals 13 residues. The V segment lost 5 bases and the J segment 5 bases; nucleotides outside the gene matches: 3. The CDR3 region has the DNA TGTGCCATCAGTTCAGGGACAGACAATGAGCAGTTCTTC. Protein product: CAISSGTDNEQFF.

The chain recombines TRBV4-2 with TRBJ1-1; D call uncertain. This CDR3 contains 13 residues. Between the trimmed V and J ends, which lost 6 bases and 2 bases, there was a span of 10 bases. From germline, CDR1 is LGHNA and CDR2 YNFKEQ. DNA of the CDR3: TGTGCCAGCAGGGCGAATCTAAACACTGAAGCTTTCTTT. Amino acids: CASRANLNTEAFF.

In this sample, this clonotype turned up a few times. The gene calls are TRBV20-1 and TRBJ2-5; D gene uncertain. The CDR3 runs to 13 residues. Germline values: CDR1 DFQATT, CDR2 SNEGSKA (reference sequence). Trimming pared 0 bases from V and 1 base from J, leaving 6 bases between. For the CDR3, the DNA is TGCAGTGCTAGAGATCACAGCCAAGAGACCCAGTACTTC. Protein product: CSARDHSQETQYF.

This clonotype occurred many times. CDR3 amino acids: CSVASRGSGANVLTF. For the CDR3, the DNA is TGCAGCGTTGCGAGCAGGGGCTCGGGGGCCAACGTCCTGACTTTC. This chain connects TRBV29-1 to TRBJ2-6; possibly TRBD1 for D (6 bases). CDR1 and CDR2 from the germline V gene are SQVTM and ANQGSEA. The length of the CDR3 is 15 residues. Trimming took 4 bases from V and 4 from J, leaving 14 bases between them.

A remark on this clonotype: Relative to the germline gene, one junction end is altered; a read error may explain this. The chain employs TRBV20-1 and TRBJ2-7; D may be TRBD1 (6 bases). The CDR3 contains 14 residues. The V gene's germline CDR1 is DFQATT and CDR2 SNEGSKA (reference sequence). CDR3: CSAGVPGQAYGQYF. CDR3 in DNA: TGCAGTGCGGGAGTTCCGGGACAAGCCTACGGGCAGTACTTC.

The sample holds a few counts of this clonotype. This chain links TRBV4-1 with TRBJ1-5; no firm D call. CDR1 is MGHRA and CDR2 is YSYEKL in the germline V gene. V was clipped by 1 base and J by 3 bases, with 4 bases between them. This CDR3 spans 13 amino acids. CDR3 amino acids: CASSQGINQPQHF. CDR3 coding DNA: TGCGCCAGCAGCCAAGGAATCAATCAGCCCCAGCATTTT.

The rearrangement joins TRBV27 to TRBJ1-1; 7 bases align to TRBD1. CDR3 size: 15 residues. The junction had 11 bases not matched to a gene; V was cut back by 6 bases and J by 4 bases. Germline CDR1 MNHEY, CDR2 SMNVEV (reference sequence). The chain's CDR3 is CASRTINRGGTEAFF. For the CDR3, the DNA is TGTGCCAGCAGGACGATCAACAGGGGAGGCACTGAAGCTTTCTTT.

This clonotype was picked up a small number of times. The chain uses TRBV10-3 and TRBJ2-2; D remains unclear. Looked up from germline, CDR1 is ENHRY and CDR2 is SYGVKD. V lost 2 bases, J lost 4 bases, and 11 bases lay in between. The CDR3 totals 15 residues. The CDR3 DNA reads as TGTGCCATCAGTGAGGGACGTTTGTTCACCGGGGAGCTGTTTTTT. This gives the protein CAISEGRLFTGELFF.

This clonotype was counted a few times. The chain couples TRBV28 to TRBJ1-2; D is uncertain. Trimming stripped 3 bases from V and 8 bases from J, with 10 bases between. Germline CDR1 MDHEN, CDR2 SYDVKM. CDR3 size: 12 residues. The CDR3 protein is CASSFPTRGYTF. In DNA form, the CDR3 reads TGTGCCAGCAGTTTCCCCACTCGGGGCTACACCTTC.

This clonotype came up once. The rearrangement joins TRBV28 to TRBJ2-5, with 8 nucleotides matching TRBD2. V dropped 4 bases and J dropped 2; count of bases not matched to a gene: 9. CDR3 length: 16 amino acids. From germline, CDR1 is MDHEN and CDR2 SYDVKM. CDR3: CASSWVSRGEQETQYF. The CDR3 coding sequence is TGTGCCAGCAGTTGGGTCTCGCGGGGGGAACAAGAGACCCAGTACTTC. Complete variable domain (other parts from reference TRBV28 and TRBJ2-5): DVKVTQSSRYLVKRTGEKVFLECVQDMDHENMFWYRQDPGLGLRLIYFSYDVKMKEKGDIPEGYSVSREKKERFSLILESASTNQTSMYLCASSWVSRGEQETQYFGPGTRLLVL.

This rearrangement joins TRBV12-3 or TRBV12-4 to TRBJ1-1, with D perhaps TRBD1 (5 bases). The CDR3 extends over 14 amino acids. Trimming pared 4 bases from V and 1 base from J, leaving 10 bases between. CDR3: CASSWGISNTEAFF. The CDR3 DNA follows: TGTGCCAGCAGTTGGGGCATATCGAACACTGAAGCTTTCTTT.

As DNA, the CDR3 is TGCAGTGCGACAGACAGACAAGATGAAAAACTGTTTTTT. Translated, it gives CSATDRQDEKLFF. The chain couples TRBV20-1 to TRBJ1-4; possibly TRBD1 for D (5 bases). The V end lost 6 bases, the J end lost 6 bases, and 14 bases lay between the germline ends. Germline V CDR1 and CDR2: DFQATT, SNEGSKA (reference sequence). The length of the CDR3 is 13 residues.

The chain recombines TRBV4-1 with TRBJ2-7; 7 bases map to TRBD1. The V gene's germline CDR1 is MGHRA and CDR2 YSYEKL. With 3 bases clipped from V and 4 bases from J, the junction kept 6 bases outside the gene matches. This CDR3 is 14 amino acids long. CDR3 DNA: TGCGCCAGCAGCCATCCCGGGACAGAATACGAGCAGTACTTC. It is translated as CASSHPGTEYEQYF.

This chain uses TRBV10-2 with TRBJ2-5; the match to TRBD2 covers 8 bases. The V gene end was trimmed by 7 bases and the J gene end by 11 bases; junction bases not matched to a gene: 15. This CDR3 has 14 amino acids. The germline V gene has CDR1 WSHSY and CDR2 SAAADI. The CDR3 bases are TGCGCCAGCACGGGTAGCGGGGTCCTGGGAGAGCAGTACTTC. It specifies CASTGSGVLGEQYF.

The chain has TRBV6-2 or TRBV6-3 and TRBJ2-1; possible D gene TRBD1, 5 bases. The CDR3 spans 14 residues. Between the trimmed V and J ends, which lost 2 bases and 8 bases, there was a span of 13 bases. In germline, CDR1 is MNHEY, CDR2 SVGEGT. CDR3 loop: CASSYKGKDHEQFF. In DNA, the CDR3 is TGTGCCAGCAGTTACAAGGGGAAGGACCATGAGCAGTTCTTC.

This sequence joins TRBV7-9 and TRBJ2-5, with D perhaps TRBD2 (6 bases). V was shortened by 3 bases and J by 5 bases, with 13 bases between the two germline ends. Germline CDR1 is SEHNR and CDR2 is FQNEAQ (reference sequence). This CDR3 comprises 14 residues. In nucleotides, the CDR3 is TGTGCCAGCAGCTTCCCGGGACGGGGGGAGACCCAGTACTTC. Translated, it gives CASSFPGRGETQYF.

The chain links TRBV5-6 to TRBJ2-4; D may be TRBD1 (6 bases). This CDR3 has 16 amino acids. CDR1 and CDR2 (germline): SGHDT, YYEEEE. Trimming removed 1 base from V and 13 bases from J, with 24 bases in between. The CDR3 DNA reads TGTGCCAGCAGCTTGCTGGGACAAGACTTTACCTATGAGCAGTACTTC. This codes for CASSLLGQDFTYEQYF.

This clonotype was detected only a few times. The chain combines TRBV11-2 with TRBJ2-3, with unresolved D. The CDR3 spans 16 residues. V lost 0 bases, J lost 3 bases, and 13 bases lay in between. The germline V gene has CDR1 SGHAT and CDR2 FQNNGV. The DNA of the CDR3 is TGTGCCAGCAGCTTAGAGTTCGGTTGGAGTACAGATACGCAGTATTTT. Protein: CASSLEFGWSTDTQYF.

About this clonotype itself: A single base separates this from a much larger clone, so it may be a read error. This sequence joins TRBV7-3 and TRBJ2-7; TRBD2 aligns across 11 bases. The CDR3 extends over 19 amino acids. With V trimmed by 4 bases and J by 0 bases, 14 bases remained unmatched. Germline V CDR1 and CDR2: SGHTA, FQGTGA. The CDR3 region is CASSYGLAGGHLHSYEQYF. The CDR3 DNA sequence: TGTGCCAGCAGCTATGGGCTAGCGGGGGGTCACCTCCACTCCTACGAGCAGTACTTC.

This clonotype showed up just a few times. The V call is TRBV7-2, the J call TRBJ2-3, with D uncertain. The CDR3 runs 14 residues. V lost 4 bases and J 4 bases, leaving 12 bases between the germline ends. Germline CDR1 reads SGHTA; CDR2 reads FQGNSA. This chain's CDR3 is CASSSQSSADTQYF. DNA of the CDR3: TGTGCCAGCAGCTCCCAGAGTAGTGCAGATACGCAGTATTTT. Filled out from reference TRBV7-2 and TRBJ2-3, the complete variable domain reads GAGVSQSPSNKVTEKGKDVELRCDPISGHTALYWYRQSLGQGLEFLIYFQGNSAPDKSGLPSDRFSAERTGGSVSTLTIQRTQQEDSAVYLCASSSQSSADTQYFGPGTRLTVL.

The gene calls are TRBV27 and TRBJ2-7; weak D call: TRBD2 (6 bases). The V gene lost 3 bases and the J gene lost 2 bases, with 17 bases spanning the gap. The CDR3 extends over 16 amino acids. The V gene's germline CDR1 is MNHEY and CDR2 SMNVEV (reference sequence). The CDR3 bases are TGTGCCAGCAGTTTTGGACCAGGGACGGGGGCCTACGAGCAGTACTTC. Translated: CASSFGPGTGAYEQYF.

This clonotype was observed a few times. The chain uses TRBV12-3 or TRBV12-4 and TRBJ2-3, with D perhaps given as TRBD1 or TRBD2 (6 bases each). The CDR3 sequence is 16 residues long. The V and J ends lost 3 bases and 4 bases respectively, with 17 bases between them. CDR3 amino acids: CASSFDEGGISDTQYF. In DNA form, the CDR3 reads TGTGCCAGCAGTTTTGATGAAGGGGGGATATCAGATACGCAGTATTTT.

This clonotype was counted only a few times. This chain uses TRBV4-3 with TRBJ2-1; 14 bases align to TRBD2. Germline assignment: CDR1 LGHNA and CDR2 YSLEER. Losses at the gene ends were 3 bases for V and 2 bases for J; bases not matched to a gene: 3. There are 17 residues in the CDR3. CDR3 nucleotides: TGCGCCAGCAGCCAGACTAGCGGGGGGGCCGCCTACAATGAGCAGTTCTTC. It translates to CASSQTSGGAAYNEQFF.